The 25 T cell receptor beta chains below come from one sample, sequenced in a study of blood T cells in healthy people across ages. Primers used in a second PCR of roughly 6 to 12 cycles were a sample-barcoded 5' primer and a J-beta primer mix. TCRdb redid the calling of the 5' RACE reads with MiXCR, one entry per CDR3 protein. The repertoire has around 800,000 distinct CDR3 sequences, around a quarter of them found once; the top ten carry around 2.9%. These data also formed part of another study, on T cells of mothers and their children.

Sequenced input: blood. Receptor source: a boy aged 10-17 years in good health.

V and J are TRBV5-1 and TRBJ1-4, with 8 bases aligning to TRBD1. Germline CDR1 is SGHRS and CDR2 is YFSETQ. The CDR3 is made up of 15 amino acids. The V and J ends lost 5 bases and 2 bases, in that order; junction bases with no gene match: 5. This chain's CDR3 is CASSSTGGTNEKLFF. CDR3 nucleotides: TGCGCCAGCAGTTCCACAGGGGGTACTAATGAAAAACTGTTTTTT.

With respect to this clonotype: A read error is possible here, since a much larger clone lies one base away. The genes are TRBV20-1 and TRBJ2-4, with D possibly TRBD2 on 6 matching bases. Germline lookup yields CDR1 DFQATT and CDR2 SNEGSKA (reference sequence). This CDR3 contains 15 residues. Between the trimmed V and J ends, which lost 3 bases and 1 base, there was a span of 13 bases. The CDR3 nucleotides read TGCAGTGCTAGCTTCGGGAGCTCGGCCAAAAACATTCAGTACTTC. This translates into CSASFGSSAKNIQYF.

This chain joins TRBV20-1 and TRBJ1-2, with D tentatively TRBD1 (5 bases). CDR3 length equals 14 residues. The germline V and J ends were trimmed by 0 bases and 5 bases, with 13 bases remaining between them. The germline V gene encodes CDR1 DFQATT and CDR2 SNEGSKA (reference sequence). In nucleotides, the CDR3 is TGCAGTGCTAGAGATGTCCGGGGGAGTTATGGCTACACCTTC. Translating gives CSARDVRGSYGYTF.

This clonotype showed up just a few times. The chain combines TRBV12-3 or TRBV12-4 with TRBJ1-1; possible D gene TRBD1, 6 bases. CDR3 length: 14 residues. The ends were cut back, 7 bases at V and 4 bases at J, with 16 bases in the middle. CDR3 residues: CASTPTGRSTEAFF. DNA for the CDR3: TGTGCCAGCACCCCCACAGGGAGGAGCACTGAAGCTTTCTTT.

The chain uses TRBV5-1 and TRBJ1-6; the match to TRBD1 covers 10 bases. Trimming took 4 bases from V and 10 from J; bases not matched to a gene: 8. From germline, CDR1 is SGHRS and CDR2 YFSETQ. This CDR3 region has 15 residues. CDR3 nucleotides: TGCGCCAGCAGCCCTAAAGGGACAGGGGCCTCACCCCTCCACTTT. The encoded protein is CASSPKGTGASPLHF.

J is TRBJ2-5 and V is TRBV13; 10 bases map to TRBD2. V gave up 5 bases and J gave up 2 bases; unmatched junction bases: 11. Germline V gene data show CDR1 as PRHDT and CDR2 as FYEKMQ (reference sequence). This CDR3 region has 17 residues. The DNA of the CDR3 is TGTGCCAGCAGCCCCTACCGGACTAGCGGACTTCAAGAGACCCAGTACTTC. It is translated as CASSPYRTSGLQETQYF. The full variable domain, with the rest looked up from reference TRBV13 and TRBJ2-5, is AAGVIQSPRHLIKEKRETATLKCYPIPRHDTVYWYQQGPGQDPQFLISFYEKMQSDKGSIPDRFSAQQFSDYHSELNMSSLELGDSALYFCASSPYRTSGLQETQYFGPGTRLLVL.

V gene TRBV27 combines with J gene TRBJ2-6, with D unclear. The CDR3 is 15 residues long. CDR1 is MNHEY, CDR2 SMNVEV, per germline (reference sequence). V lost 7 bases to trimming and J lost 0 bases, with 10 bases between them. The CDR3 DNA is TGTGCCAGCACCCGACACGTCTCTGGGGCCAACGTCCTGACTTTC. This codes for CASTRHVSGANVLTF.

This clonotype was counted between two and nine times. The CDR3 DNA is TGTGCCAGCAGTGATGTGACAGGGAGAGAGACCCAGTACTTC. This gives the protein CASSDVTGRETQYF. The gene calls are TRBV6-1 and TRBJ2-5; 7 bases line up with TRBD1. Germline V gives CDR1 MNHNS, CDR2 SASEGT. There are 14 residues in the CDR3. Unmatched junction bases numbered 5, after V lost 3 bases and J lost 4 bases.

A few counts support this clonotype. The chain combines TRBV5-1 with TRBJ2-3; 12 nucleotides align to TRBD2. This CDR3 is 16 amino acids long. Germline lookup yields CDR1 SGHRS and CDR2 YFSETQ. Unmatched junction bases numbered 5, after V lost 0 bases and J lost 6 bases. CDR3: CASSLGLAGDGDTQYF. The DNA of the CDR3 is TGCGCCAGCAGCTTGGGACTAGCGGGGGATGGCGATACGCAGTATTTT.

The chain combines TRBV25-1 with TRBJ2-5; 9 nucleotides match TRBD2. The CDR3 length is 20 residues. CDR1 is MGHDK, CDR2 SYGVNS, per germline. Unmatched junction bases numbered 15, after V lost 0 bases and J lost 1 base. CDR3 DNA sequence: TGTGCCAGCAGTGAATATGAAGGGCGGGGGGGCCAGGCGGTCCAAGAGACCCAGTACTTC. Residues: CASSEYEGRGGQAVQETQYF.

The J gene is TRBJ2-5, the V gene TRBV4-2; 9 bases align to TRBD1. Near its end, the DNA agrees better with TRBJ2-7, so the J call may be wrong. CDR3 size: 15 residues. Germline V CDR1 and CDR2: LGHNA, YNFKEQ. The CDR3 here is CASSQGDRERHEQYF. Written as DNA, the CDR3 is TGTGCCAGCAGCCAAGGGGACAGGGAAAGGCACGAGCAGTACTTC.

V and J are TRBV29-1 and TRBJ2-3; 9 bases line up with TRBD2. Trimming took 6 bases from V and 5 from J; bases not matched to a gene: 9. The CDR3 consists of 14 residues. Germline CDR1 is SQVTM and CDR2 is ANQGSEA. CDR3 nucleotide sequence: TGCAGCGTCGCTTCCGGGACTAGCCAAGATACGCAGTATTTT. It codes for CSVASGTSQDTQYF.

This clonotype was seen a handful of times. For the CDR3, the DNA is TGCGCCAGCAGCGGGGCAACTAATGAAAAACTGTTTTTT. This encodes CASSGATNEKLFF. The chain has TRBV5-1 and TRBJ1-4; D is unresolved. Germline-derived CDR1 and CDR2 are SGHRS and YFSETQ. Between the trimmed V and J ends, which lost 4 bases and 0 bases, there was a span of 4 bases. CDR3 length: 13 amino acids.

This clonotype was counted only a few times. The gene calls are TRBV5-1 and TRBJ2-7; possibly TRBD1 for D (5 bases). Deletions cut 6 bases from V and 5 bases from J, with 18 bases between. The CDR3 is 14 amino acids. The germline V gene has CDR1 SGHRS and CDR2 YFSETQ. This CDR3 is CASMWGSNKDEQYF. The CDR3, as DNA: TGCGCCAGCATGTGGGGCTCCAACAAGGACGAGCAGTACTTC.

The chain uses TRBV7-3 and TRBJ2-5; weak D call: TRBD2 (6 bases). The DNA end is a closer match to TRBJ2-1, so the J assignment may be wrong. The CDR3 spans 12 residues. Germline V gives CDR1 SGHTA, CDR2 FQGTGA. Here the CDR3 DNA reads TGTGCCAGCAGCCTTGGACCCGGGAGGCAGTTCTTC. Translating gives CASSLGPGRQFF.

This clonotype appeared a few times. V is TRBV7-9 and J is TRBJ2-5; D perhaps matches TRBD2 (6 bases). CDR3 length: 14 residues. Germline assignment: CDR1 SEHNR and CDR2 FQNEAQ (reference sequence). Between the trimmed V and J ends, which lost 5 bases and 1 base, there was a span of 11 bases. CDR3 coding DNA: TGTGCCAGCAGCCAGACTAGTCTCCAAGAGACCCAGTACTTC. Its translation is CASSQTSLQETQYF.

This clonotype was observed a few times. The chain is built from TRBV5-1 and TRBJ2-7; 9 nucleotides match TRBD1. CDR1 is SGHRS and CDR2 is YFSETQ in the germline V gene. J lost 3 bases, V lost 4 bases, and 8 bases had no gene match. The CDR3 has 15 residues. CDR3 sequence reads: CASSPSGQGFYEQYF. The CDR3 bases are TGCGCCAGCAGCCCTTCGGGACAGGGCTTCTACGAGCAGTACTTC.

This clonotype has a handful of counts. The chain joins TRBV7-6 to TRBJ1-1, with 7 bases aligning to TRBD1. Germline CDR1 SGHVS, CDR2 FNYEAQ. This CDR3 is 14 amino acids long. V dropped 5 bases and J dropped 1; count of bases not matched to a gene: 4. CDR3 DNA: TGTGCCAGCAGCCGCCGGACAGGGAACACTGAAGCTTTCTTT. This codes for CASSRRTGNTEAFF.

This chain uses TRBV5-1 with TRBJ2-1; the D gene is possibly TRBD1 (5 bases). Trimming left V 3 bases short and J 3 bases short, with 10 bases between. Germline V gene lookup returns CDR1 SGHRS and CDR2 YFSETQ. This CDR3 spans 14 amino acids. This CDR3 reads CASSSTVGYNEQFF. The CDR3 nucleotides read TGCGCCAGCAGCTCGACAGTGGGCTACAATGAGCAGTTCTTC.

The chain carries TRBV3-1 and TRBJ2-5, with D perhaps TRBD1 (5 bases). The germline V and J ends were trimmed by 0 bases and 4 bases, with 9 bases remaining between them. The CDR3 is made up of 14 amino acids. Germline values: CDR1 LGHDT, CDR2 YNNKEL (reference sequence). Here the CDR3 reads CASSQDRGAETQYF. The CDR3 bases are TGTGCCAGCAGCCAAGATCGTGGGGCAGAGACCCAGTACTTC.

The chain is built from TRBV11-2 and TRBJ2-3, with D perhaps matching TRBD1 (5 bases). V was cut by 5 bases and J by 10 bases, with 16 bases left in between. CDR3 length: 13 amino acids. CDR1 and CDR2 (germline): SGHAT, FQNNGV. CDR3 in DNA: TGTGCCAGCAGCCTCAGACAGCCCCGAGCGCAGTATTTT. Translated: CASSLRQPRAQYF. The full variable domain, in which reference TRBV11-2 and TRBJ2-3 provide the parts outside the CDR3, is EAGVAQSPRYKIIEKRQSVAFWCNPISGHATLYWYQQILGQGPKLLIQFQNNGVVDDSQLPKDRFSAERLKGVDSTLKIQPAKLEDSAVYLCASSLRQPRAQYFGPGTRLTVL.

The chain joins TRBV10-3 to TRBJ1-4; 7 nucleotides align to TRBD1. The junction had 5 bases not matched to a gene; V was cut back by 6 bases and J by 4 bases. Germline CDR1 is ENHRY and CDR2 is SYGVKD. The CDR3 runs 14 residues. The CDR3 DNA reads TGTGCCATCAGATCCGGGACAGTTAATGAAAAACTGTTTTTT. It yields the protein CAIRSGTVNEKLFF.

This sequence joins TRBV2 and TRBJ2-7, with D perhaps being TRBD1 or TRBD2 (6 bases each). Looked up from germline, CDR1 is SNHLY and CDR2 is FYNNEI. V was cut by 7 bases and J by 7 bases, with 17 bases left in between. There are 13 residues in the CDR3. CDR3 nucleotides: TGTGCCAGCACCGAGTGGGGGGCGAGAGAGCAGTACTTC. It translates to CASTEWGAREQYF.

The genes are TRBV20-1 and TRBJ2-5; D gene uncertain. The V gene's germline CDR1 is DFQATT and CDR2 SNEGSKA (reference sequence). CDR3 size: 12 residues. Trimming removed 3 bases at V and 2 bases at J, with 7 bases between. CDR3 loop: CSARAVQETQYF. CDR3 DNA sequence: TGCAGTGCTAGGGCGGTACAAGAGACCCAGTACTTC.

The chain links TRBV20-1 to TRBJ2-1; 8 nucleotides line up with TRBD1. The J call may be wrong; the DNA end is better matched by TRBJ2-7. There are 14 residues in the CDR3. The germline V gene has CDR1 DFQATT and CDR2 SNEGSKA (reference sequence). The chain's CDR3 is CSALRTGSAYEQYF. CDR3 DNA: TGCAGTGCTCTCCGGACAGGGAGCGCCTACGAGCAGTACTTC.